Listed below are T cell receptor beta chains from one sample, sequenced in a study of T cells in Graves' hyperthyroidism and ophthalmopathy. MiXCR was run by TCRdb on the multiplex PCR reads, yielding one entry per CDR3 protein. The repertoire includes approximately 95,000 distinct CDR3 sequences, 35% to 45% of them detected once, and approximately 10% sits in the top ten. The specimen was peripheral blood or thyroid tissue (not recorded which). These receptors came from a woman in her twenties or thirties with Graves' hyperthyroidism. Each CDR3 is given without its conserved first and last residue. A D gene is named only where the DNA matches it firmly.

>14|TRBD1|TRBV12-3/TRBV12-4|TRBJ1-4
ASSHRDRGHSEKLF
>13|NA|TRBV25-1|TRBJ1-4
ASSENTVTNERLF
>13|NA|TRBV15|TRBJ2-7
ATSVGRDILYEQY
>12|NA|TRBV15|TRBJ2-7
ATSTRDRAYEQY
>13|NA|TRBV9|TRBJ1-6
ASSVAFGQNSPLH
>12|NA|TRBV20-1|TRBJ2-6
SARTVSGANVLT
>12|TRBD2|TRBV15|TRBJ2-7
ATSRESGTYEQY
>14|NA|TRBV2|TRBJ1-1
ASSESTVRMNTEAF
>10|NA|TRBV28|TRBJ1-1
ASTLGGTEAF
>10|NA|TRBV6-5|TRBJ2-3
ASKTLTDTQY
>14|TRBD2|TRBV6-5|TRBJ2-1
ASSYQGIAGGDEQF
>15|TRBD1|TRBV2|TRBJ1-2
ASSPRTGPMANYGYT
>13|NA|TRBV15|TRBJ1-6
ATSRKGRYNSPLH
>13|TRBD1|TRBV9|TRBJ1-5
ASSAGGGSNQPQH
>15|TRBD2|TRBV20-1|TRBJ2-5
SARGTRGGSLQEAQY
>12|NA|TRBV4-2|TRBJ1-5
ASSQDRTIKPQH
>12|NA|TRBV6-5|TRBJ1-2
ASRRGIANYGYT
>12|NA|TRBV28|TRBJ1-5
ASSPDRINQPQH
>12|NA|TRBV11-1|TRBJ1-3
ASYHRVSGNTIY
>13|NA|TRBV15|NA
ATSSVGTVSYEQY
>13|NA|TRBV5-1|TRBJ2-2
ASSFDGVPTGELF
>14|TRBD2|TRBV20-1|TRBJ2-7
SARDGSGTRYYEQY
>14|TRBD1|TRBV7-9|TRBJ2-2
ASSLSGTGFGGELF
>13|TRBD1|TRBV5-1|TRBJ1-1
ASSSRQGSRTEAF
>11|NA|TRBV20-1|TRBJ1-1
SARDSSKSEAF
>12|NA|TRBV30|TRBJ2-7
AWSRVFDSYEQY
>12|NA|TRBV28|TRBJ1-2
ASSLVSRVDGYT
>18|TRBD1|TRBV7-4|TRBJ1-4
ASSCPGQGADPLFREKLF
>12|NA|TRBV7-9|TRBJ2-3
ASSQAGPLSAQY
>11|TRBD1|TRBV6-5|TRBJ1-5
ATKDRVDQPQH
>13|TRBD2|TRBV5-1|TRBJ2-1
ASSLGGGGNNEQF
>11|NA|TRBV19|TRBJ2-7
ASSIILMYEQY
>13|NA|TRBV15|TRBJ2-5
ATSSLGRVTETQY
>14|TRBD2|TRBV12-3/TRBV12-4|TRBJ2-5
ASRGVAGGPGETQY
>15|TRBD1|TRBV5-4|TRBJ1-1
ASSLSQGARTITEAF
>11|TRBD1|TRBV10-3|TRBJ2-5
AIQTGGGKTQY
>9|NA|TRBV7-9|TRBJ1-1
ASNLRAKAF
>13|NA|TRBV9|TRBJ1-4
ASSVALGTNERLS
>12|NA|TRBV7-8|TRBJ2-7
ASSYRDQSYEQY
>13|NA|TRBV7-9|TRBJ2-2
ASSLLGTNTGGLF
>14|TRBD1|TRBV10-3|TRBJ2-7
AIRALRRGQGYEQY
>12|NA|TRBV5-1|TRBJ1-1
ASSLVSGNTEAF
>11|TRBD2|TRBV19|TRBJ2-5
ASSGRAYETQY